This entry lists 6 T cell receptor beta chains sequenced from one sample in a study of regulatory T cells. Study findings and constraints: In CD3G-deficient patients, conventional CD4+ T cells were enriched for hydrophobic CDR3 residues at positions 6 and 7.

Primers: 52 TRBV forward and 13 TRBJ reverse. Profiling relied on immunoSEQ multiplex PCR, and the TCRdb table lists in-frame clones only, not all of them. The table has 25,000 to 40,000 clones, 93% seen once; the top ten hold 0.98%. Their antigens are not known. Material for sequencing was conventional CD4+ T cells sorted from blood. These receptors were taken from a child aged 2 to 9 with CD3G deficiency.

As to this clone: The same CDR3 is also encoded by other DNA sequences in this sample. The chain recombines TRBV28 with TRBJ2-7; D is perhaps TRBD1 (5 bases). The CDR3 extends over 13 amino acids. Deletions cut 3 bases from V and 2 bases from J, with 8 bases between. The germline CDR1 and CDR2 sequences are MDHEN and SYDVKM. The CDR3 coding sequence is TGTGCCAGCAGTTTGGCAGGGACCTACGAGCAGTACTTC. Its protein product is CASSLAGTYEQYF.

The rearrangement joins TRBV5-1 to TRBJ2-7; 8 nucleotides agree with TRBD2. The CDR3 runs to 14 residues. Per germline, CDR1 SGHRS and CDR2 YFSETQ. V lost 4 bases, J lost 5 bases, and 8 bases stayed unmatched. The CDR3 DNA reads TGCGCCAGCAGCCCCAGCGGGAGCACCCACGAGCAGTACTTC. It translates to CASSPSGSTHEQYF.

The genes are TRBV28 and TRBJ2-7; a possible D gene is TRBD2 (5 bases). This CDR3 region has 15 residues. Germline values: CDR1 MDHEN, CDR2 SYDVKM. Between the trimmed V and J ends, which lost 6 bases and 3 bases, there was a span of 18 bases. The CDR3 DNA sequence: TGTGCCAGCAGCCCTAGTGTGGCGGGCAGCTACGAGCAGTACTTC. This encodes CASSPSVAGSYEQYF.

The J gene is TRBJ2-2, the V gene TRBV10-2; D is ambiguous. The germline CDR1 and CDR2 sequences are WSHSY and SAAADI. The CDR3 is made up of 13 amino acids. Trimming shortened V by 4 bases and J by 0 bases, and 3 bases separated the two germline ends. The CDR3 nucleotides are TGCGCCAGCAGTGGGACGAACACCGGGGAGCTGTTTTTT. It yields the protein CASSGTNTGELFF.

The genes are TRBV5-1 and TRBJ1-5; 10 bases match TRBD1. Per the germline V gene, CDR1 is SGHRS and CDR2 is YFSETQ. The CDR3 has 16 residues. The J segment lost 4 bases and the V segment lost 0 bases, leaving 4 bases of the junction unmatched. Here the CDR3 DNA reads TGCGCCAGCAGCTTGGGGGGACAGGGGCTAAATCAGCCCCAGCATTTT. Translating it yields CASSLGGQGLNQPQHF.

The chain has TRBV7-8 and TRBJ2-2; D might be TRBD2 (6 bases). This CDR3 spans 13 amino acids. V was shortened by 2 bases and J by 8 bases, with 9 bases between the two germline ends. Germline CDR1 and CDR2: SGHVS and FQNEAQ. CDR3 in DNA: TGTGCCAGCAGCTTATTACTAGCTGGGGAGCTGTTTTTT. This translates into CASSLLLAGELFF.